A selection of T cell receptor beta chains follows, all from one sample in a study of identical twins. TCRdb re-analysed the 5' RACE reads in MiXCR, keeping a single row per CDR3 protein. The table lists 500,000 or so distinct CDR3 sequences, 20% to 25% of them singletons. These data also featured in a second study, about T cells expressing NK-cell markers.

The specimen sequenced was CD4+ T cells sorted from blood. The receptors were gathered from a woman in her late teens or twenties in good health. Each CDR3 is given with its conserved first and last residue. The order of the fields is D gene, J gene, clone size, V gene, CDR3 DNA, CDR3 protein. D genes are given only for firm matches. Not all rows give a size; the values are once, few, many and, for expanded clones, a class.

d_gene: TRBD2; j_gene: TRBJ2-3; abundance: many; v_gene: TRBV20-1; CDR3nt: TGCAGTGCTAGCGGGGGGGCCTATGGCACAGATACGCAGTATTTT; CDR3aa: CSASGGAYGTDTQYF
d_gene: -; j_gene: TRBJ2-5; abundance: few; v_gene: TRBV12-3/TRBV12-4; CDR3nt: TGTGCCAGCAGTCCTACTCGCCCTCAAGAGACCCAGTACTTC; CDR3aa: CASSPTRPQETQYF
d_gene: -; j_gene: TRBJ1-2; abundance: -; v_gene: TRBV5-1; CDR3nt: TGCGCCAGCAGGACTACAGGGTCTAACTATGGCTACACCTTC; CDR3aa: CASRTTGSNYGYTF
d_gene: -; j_gene: TRBJ2-7; abundance: few; v_gene: TRBV5-5; CDR3nt: TGTGCCAGCAGCGGCCCCTACTACGAGCAGTACTTC; CDR3aa: CASSGPYYEQYF
d_gene: TRBD1; j_gene: TRBJ2-1; abundance: few; v_gene: TRBV3-1; CDR3nt: TGTGCCAGCAGCCAAGGGAACCGGGACAGAAACAATGAGCAGTTCTTC; CDR3aa: CASSQGNRDRNNEQFF
d_gene: -; j_gene: TRBJ2-2; abundance: -; v_gene: TRBV23-1; CDR3nt: TGCGCCAGCAGTCAATCGTGGCAGGACACCGGGGAGCTGTTTTTT; CDR3aa: CASSQSWQDTGELFF
d_gene: -; j_gene: TRBJ2-1; abundance: few; v_gene: TRBV12-3/TRBV12-4; CDR3nt: TGTGCCAGCGACCGGAGCGCCTACAATGAGCAGTTCTTC; CDR3aa: CASDRSAYNEQFF
d_gene: TRBD2; j_gene: TRBJ2-1; abundance: -; v_gene: TRBV4-2; CDR3nt: TGTGCCAGCAGCCATGAGCGGGGGTGGAACAATGAGCAGTTCTTC; CDR3aa: CASSHERGWNNEQFF
d_gene: -; j_gene: TRBJ2-3; abundance: -; v_gene: TRBV29-1; CDR3nt: TGCAGCGTCGTTAAGGGACAATTATCGACAGATACGCAGTATTTT; CDR3aa: CSVVKGQLSTDTQYF
d_gene: -; j_gene: TRBJ2-5; abundance: -; v_gene: TRBV25-1; CDR3nt: TGTGCCAGCAGTGGACTAGTTCAAGAGACCCAGTACTTC; CDR3aa: CASSGLVQETQYF
d_gene: -; j_gene: TRBJ2-3; abundance: few; v_gene: TRBV29-1; CDR3nt: TGCAGCGTTAAAAGGGCAGATACGCAGTATTTT; CDR3aa: CSVKRADTQYF
d_gene: -; j_gene: TRBJ2-7; abundance: -; v_gene: TRBV12-3/TRBV12-4; CDR3nt: TGTGCCAGCACACAGGGCTTCGAGCAGTACTTC; CDR3aa: CASTQGFEQYF
d_gene: TRBD2; j_gene: TRBJ2-7; abundance: -; v_gene: TRBV18; CDR3nt: TGTGCCAGCTCCCCTAGCGGGACCCACGAGCAGTACTTC; CDR3aa: CASSPSGTHEQYF
d_gene: -; j_gene: TRBJ2-1; abundance: -; v_gene: TRBV7-9; CDR3nt: TGTGCCAGCAGCTTGATTTTAGGGTCCGGGTCCTACAATGAGCAGTTCTTC; CDR3aa: CASSLILGSGSYNEQFF